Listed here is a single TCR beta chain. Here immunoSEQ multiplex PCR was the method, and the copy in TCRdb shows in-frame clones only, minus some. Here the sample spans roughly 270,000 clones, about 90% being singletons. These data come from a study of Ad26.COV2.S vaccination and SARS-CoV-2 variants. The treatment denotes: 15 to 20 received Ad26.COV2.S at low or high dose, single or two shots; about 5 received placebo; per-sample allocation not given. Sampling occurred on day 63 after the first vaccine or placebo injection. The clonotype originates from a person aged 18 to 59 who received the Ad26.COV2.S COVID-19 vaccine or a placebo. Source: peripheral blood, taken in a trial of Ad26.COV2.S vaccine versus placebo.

The CDR3 loop is CASSEVPITSTDTQYF. As DNA, the CDR3 is TGTGCCAGCAGTGAGGTCCCTATCACTAGCACAGATACGCAGTATTTT. The chain employs TRBV2 and TRBJ2-3, with D unresolved. In germline, CDR1 is SNHLY, CDR2 FYNNEI. The CDR3 is made up of 16 amino acids. The germline V and J ends were trimmed by 3 bases and 0 bases, with 13 bases remaining between them. The variable domain in full, with the rest retrieved from reference TRBV2 and TRBJ2-3, is EPEVTQTPSHQVTQMGQEVILRCVPISNHLYFYWYRQILGQKVEFLVSFYNNEISEKSEIFDDQFSVERPDGSNFTLKIRSTKLEDSAMYFCASSEVPITSTDTQYFGPGTRLTVL.